These T cell receptor beta chains were read from a single sample in a study of T cell changes during pregnancy in multiple sclerosis. The method was immunoSEQ multiplex PCR; TCRdb's version includes in-frame clones alone and lacks a portion of them. Of 55,000 to 75,000 clones listed, around 90% are singletons. The specimen comprised peripheral blood, sampled in the third trimester of pregnancy. The source of these receptors is a female donor in good health, enrolled as a control in a pregnancy study. Both conserved end residues are part of each CDR3. A D gene is named only where the DNA matches it firmly. Only part of the rows carry a size: once, few, many, or a class if the clone is expanded.

>-|-|TRBV5-8|TRBJ1-6
CASSVGGSYNSPLHF
TGTGCCAGCAGCGTAGGGGGCTCCTATAATTCACCCCTCCACTTT
>TRBD2|-|TRBV7-9|TRBJ2-5
CASSLGTGLAGMGETQYF
TGTGCCAGCAGCTTAGGGACCGGACTAGCGGGAATGGGAGAGACCCAGTACTTC
>TRBD2|-|TRBV5-6|TRBJ2-5
CASSWSGTSVETQYF
TGTGCCAGCAGCTGGTCCGGGACTAGTGTAGAGACCCAGTACTTC
>-|-|TRBV7-3|TRBJ1-1
CASSRWEGTEAFF
TGTGCCAGCAGCCGTTGGGAGGGGACTGAAGCTTTCTTT
>-|-|TRBV12-5|TRBJ2-3
CASGFRGDTDTQYF
TGTGCTAGTGGTTTCAGGGGTGACACAGATACGCAGTATTTT
>-|-|TRBV14|TRBJ2-7
CASSQARGGYYEQYF
TGTGCCAGCAGCCAAGCTAGGGGGGGCTACTACGAGCAGTACTTC
>-|-|TRBV19|TRBJ2-4
CASSIDRVGGIQYF
TGTGCCAGTAGTATAGACAGGGTGGGAGGCATTCAGTACTTC
>-|-|TRBV10-2|TRBJ2-3
CASSDVGLSTDTQYF
TGCGCCAGCAGTGACGTGGGACTGAGCACAGATACGCAGTATTTT
>-|-|TRBV2|TRBJ2-1
CASSDRGTVQFF
TGTGCCAGCTCCGACCGCGGTACGGTTCAGTTCTTC
>TRBD1|-|TRBV4-2|TRBJ2-3
CASSQAGGRPADTQYF
TGTGCCAGCAGCCAAGCAGGGGGCCGCCCGGCGGATACGCAGTATTTT
>-|-|TRBV5-1|TRBJ1-1
CASSLGGRANTEAFF
TGCGCCAGCAGCTTGGGAGGCAGGGCGAACACTGAAGCTTTCTTT
>-|-|TRBV6-6|TRBJ2-7
CASSQDRANRVYEQYF
TGTGCCAGCAGTCAAGACCGGGCCAACAGGGTCTACGAGCAGTACTTC
>TRBD2|-|TRBV14|TRBJ2-5
CASSQVTSGGSLGTQYF
TGTGCCAGCAGCCAAGTCACTAGCGGGGGCAGTTTAGGGACCCAGTACTTC
>TRBD1|few|TRBV5-1|TRBJ1-1
CASSLLGQTNTEAFF
TGCGCCAGCAGCTTGTTGGGACAGACGAACACTGAAGCTTTCTTT
>TRBD1|-|TRBV19|TRBJ1-1
CASNPTGVDTEAFF
TGTGCCAGTAACCCGACAGGGGTTGACACTGAAGCTTTCTTT
>-|once|TRBV7-9|TRBJ2-5
CASSGRVIQYF
TGTGCCAGCAGCGGCAGGGTGATCCAGTACTTC
>TRBD1|-|TRBV5-4|TRBJ1-6
CASSLQGQVVSPLHF
TGTGCCAGCTCCCTTCAGGGACAGGTTGTTTCACCCCTCCACTTT
>-|-|TRBV11-2|TRBJ1-5
CASSYSRDQPQHF
TGTGCCAGCAGCTATAGTCGAGATCAGCCCCAGCATTTT
>TRBD1|-|TRBV9|TRBJ1-5
CASSETGDNQPQHF
TGTGCCAGCAGCGAGACAGGGGATAATCAGCCCCAGCATTTT
>-|-|TRBV2|TRBJ2-7
CASSDFRGYEQYF
TGTGCCAGCAGTGACTTCAGGGGCTACGAGCAGTACTTC
>TRBD1|-|TRBV5-4|TRBJ2-2
CASSSDGTGRGWELFF
TGTGCCAGCAGCTCCGACGGGACAGGTAGAGGTTGGGAGCTGTTTTTT
>TRBD2|-|TRBV6-5|TRBJ2-5
CASSSGGGRETQYF
TGTGCCAGCAGTTCGGGCGGGGGACGGGAGACCCAGTACTTC
>TRBD2|-|TRBV6-4|TRBJ2-3
CASSDSHRTSADTQYF
TGTGCCAGCAGTGACTCCCACCGGACTAGCGCAGATACGCAGTATTTT
>TRBD1|-|TRBV28|TRBJ1-5
CASSKQGNQPQHF
TGTGCCAGCAGCAAACAGGGGAATCAGCCCCAGCATTTT
>TRBD1|-|TRBV7-2|TRBJ1-2
CASSPGQGGVYGYTF
TGTGCCAGCAGCCCAGGACAGGGAGGAGTCTATGGCTACACCTTC
>TRBD1|-|TRBV19|TRBJ1-2
CASSTPRQGANYGYTF
TGTGCCAGTAGTACTCCCCGACAGGGGGCTAACTATGGCTACACCTTC
>TRBD1|-|TRBV13|TRBJ1-2
CASSLRGTGNYGYTF
TGTGCCAGCAGCTTAAGAGGGACAGGGAACTATGGCTACACCTTC
>TRBD1|-|TRBV6-1|TRBJ2-7
CASTGTGLNEQYF
TGTGCCAGCACCGGGACAGGACTTAACGAGCAGTACTTC
>-|-|TRBV4-3|TRBJ1-4
CASSQDGTPSNEKLFF
TGCGCCAGCAGCCAAGATGGGACACCCTCGAATGAAAAACTGTTTTTT
>TRBD1|-|TRBV9|TRBJ1-6
CASSVEGGQVSPLHF
TGTGCCAGCAGCGTAGAAGGGGGACAGGTCTCACCCCTCCACTTT
>TRBD1|-|TRBV15|TRBJ1-2
CATSSTGGFGGYTF
TGTGCCACCAGCAGCACAGGGGGCTTTGGAGGCTACACCTTC
>-|-|TRBV7-2|TRBJ2-7
CASSSGGLKDEQYF
TGTGCCAGCAGCTCAGGGGGGCTTAAGGACGAGCAGTACTTC
>-|-|TRBV29-1|TRBJ1-1
CSVDPGHWKTEAFF
TGCAGCGTTGATCCGGGACATTGGAAGACTGAAGCTTTCTTT
>TRBD2|-|TRBV18|TRBJ2-5
CASSPRTSGGNQETQYF
TGTGCCAGCTCACCACGGACTAGCGGGGGGAACCAAGAGACCCAGTACTTC
>-|-|TRBV6-1|TRBJ1-2
CASSEAWGRSGYGYTF
TGTGCCAGCAGTGAAGCCTGGGGCAGGTCTGGGTATGGCTACACCTTC
>-|-|TRBV2|TRBJ1-2
CASSPQPRGDYGYTF
TGTGCCAGCAGTCCGCAGCCCCGGGGAGACTATGGCTACACCTTC
>-|-|TRBV4-3|TRBJ1-5
CASSQAVARGQPQHF
TGCGCCAGCAGCCAAGCGGTGGCTCGCGGGCAGCCCCAGCATTTT
>-|-|TRBV19|TRBJ1-2
CASSMRNYGYTF
TGTGCCAGTAGTATGAGGAACTATGGCTACACCTTC
>-|-|TRBV30|TRBJ2-7
CAWSRGYEQYF
TGTGCCTGGAGTCGGGGGTACGAGCAGTACTTC
>-|-|TRBV7-9|TRBJ2-5
CASSLATGAGTQYF
TGTGCCAGCAGCCTAGCGACTGGGGCAGGGACCCAGTACTTC
>-|-|TRBV5-6|TRBJ1-6
CASSSGTLFNSPLHF
TGTGCCAGCAGCTCCGGGACACTGTTCAATTCACCCCTCCACTTT
>-|large|TRBV28|TRBJ1-5
CAVQYRGNQPQHF
TGTGCCGTCCAATACAGGGGCAATCAGCCCCAGCATTTT
>TRBD2|-|TRBV11-2|TRBJ2-3
CASSLGVAGGVYTQYF
TGTGCCAGCAGCTTAGGGGTAGCGGGGGGTGTATATACGCAGTATTTT
>TRBD1|-|TRBV6-6|TRBJ1-1
CASSLTGGFGTEAFF
TGTGCCAGCAGTCTGACAGGGGGCTTCGGCACTGAAGCTTTCTTT
>-|-|TRBV6-6|TRBJ1-1
CASSYPGQFSNTEAFF
TGTGCCAGCAGTTATCCAGGACAATTTTCGAACACTGAAGCTTTCTTT
>TRBD1|-|TRBV7-9|TRBJ2-7
CASSLGQGDGYEQYF
TGTGCCAGCAGCTTAGGACAGGGGGATGGCTACGAGCAGTACTTC
>-|once|TRBV29-1|TRBJ1-1
CSVKGLVMNTEAFF
TGCAGCGTTAAGGGGCTCGTCATGAACACTGAAGCTTTCTTT
>TRBD2|-|TRBV7-8|TRBJ2-1
CASSLRTTSGLFSYNEQFF
TGTGCCAGCAGCTTACGGACTACTAGCGGTTTGTTCTCCTACAATGAGCAGTTCTTC
>TRBD1|-|TRBV18|TRBJ1-1
CASSPKQGGLNTEAFF
TGTGCCAGCTCACCGAAACAGGGGGGATTGAACACTGAAGCTTTCTTT
>-|-|TRBV4-3|TRBJ2-7
CASSRPEGEAAPLYEQYF
TGCGCCAGCAGCCGCCCTGAGGGTGAGGCAGCTCCCCTCTACGAGCAGTACTTC
>TRBD1|once|TRBV18|TRBJ1-1
CASSLVTGGVMNTEAFF
TGTGCCAGCTCACTCGTCACAGGGGGCGTAATGAACACTGAAGCTTTCTTT
>TRBD1|-|TRBV6-5|TRBJ1-1
CASSYSRKGTGTEAFF
TGTGCCAGCAGTTACTCGAGGAAAGGGACAGGCACTGAAGCTTTCTTT
>-|-|TRBV15|TRBJ2-7
CATSRDAAVMLYEQYF
TGTGCCACCAGCAGAGATGCGGCAGTGATGCTCTACGAGCAGTACTTC
>-|-|TRBV20-1|TRBJ1-1
CSAGTRAAFF
TGCAGTGCTGGGACTCGAGCCGCTTTCTTT
>TRBD2|many|TRBV9|TRBJ2-1
CASSLGSGGINNEQFF
TGTGCCAGCAGCCTCGGAAGCGGGGGGATAAACAATGAGCAGTTCTTC
>-|-|TRBV4-3|TRBJ2-2
CASSQRVNLDVGTGELFF
TGCGCCAGCAGCCAACGGGTAAATCTAGATGTGGGCACCGGGGAGCTGTTTTTT
>TRBD1|-|TRBV6-5|TRBJ1-1
CASSYPGQAEAFF
TGTGCCAGCAGTTACCCCGGACAGGCCGAAGCTTTCTTT